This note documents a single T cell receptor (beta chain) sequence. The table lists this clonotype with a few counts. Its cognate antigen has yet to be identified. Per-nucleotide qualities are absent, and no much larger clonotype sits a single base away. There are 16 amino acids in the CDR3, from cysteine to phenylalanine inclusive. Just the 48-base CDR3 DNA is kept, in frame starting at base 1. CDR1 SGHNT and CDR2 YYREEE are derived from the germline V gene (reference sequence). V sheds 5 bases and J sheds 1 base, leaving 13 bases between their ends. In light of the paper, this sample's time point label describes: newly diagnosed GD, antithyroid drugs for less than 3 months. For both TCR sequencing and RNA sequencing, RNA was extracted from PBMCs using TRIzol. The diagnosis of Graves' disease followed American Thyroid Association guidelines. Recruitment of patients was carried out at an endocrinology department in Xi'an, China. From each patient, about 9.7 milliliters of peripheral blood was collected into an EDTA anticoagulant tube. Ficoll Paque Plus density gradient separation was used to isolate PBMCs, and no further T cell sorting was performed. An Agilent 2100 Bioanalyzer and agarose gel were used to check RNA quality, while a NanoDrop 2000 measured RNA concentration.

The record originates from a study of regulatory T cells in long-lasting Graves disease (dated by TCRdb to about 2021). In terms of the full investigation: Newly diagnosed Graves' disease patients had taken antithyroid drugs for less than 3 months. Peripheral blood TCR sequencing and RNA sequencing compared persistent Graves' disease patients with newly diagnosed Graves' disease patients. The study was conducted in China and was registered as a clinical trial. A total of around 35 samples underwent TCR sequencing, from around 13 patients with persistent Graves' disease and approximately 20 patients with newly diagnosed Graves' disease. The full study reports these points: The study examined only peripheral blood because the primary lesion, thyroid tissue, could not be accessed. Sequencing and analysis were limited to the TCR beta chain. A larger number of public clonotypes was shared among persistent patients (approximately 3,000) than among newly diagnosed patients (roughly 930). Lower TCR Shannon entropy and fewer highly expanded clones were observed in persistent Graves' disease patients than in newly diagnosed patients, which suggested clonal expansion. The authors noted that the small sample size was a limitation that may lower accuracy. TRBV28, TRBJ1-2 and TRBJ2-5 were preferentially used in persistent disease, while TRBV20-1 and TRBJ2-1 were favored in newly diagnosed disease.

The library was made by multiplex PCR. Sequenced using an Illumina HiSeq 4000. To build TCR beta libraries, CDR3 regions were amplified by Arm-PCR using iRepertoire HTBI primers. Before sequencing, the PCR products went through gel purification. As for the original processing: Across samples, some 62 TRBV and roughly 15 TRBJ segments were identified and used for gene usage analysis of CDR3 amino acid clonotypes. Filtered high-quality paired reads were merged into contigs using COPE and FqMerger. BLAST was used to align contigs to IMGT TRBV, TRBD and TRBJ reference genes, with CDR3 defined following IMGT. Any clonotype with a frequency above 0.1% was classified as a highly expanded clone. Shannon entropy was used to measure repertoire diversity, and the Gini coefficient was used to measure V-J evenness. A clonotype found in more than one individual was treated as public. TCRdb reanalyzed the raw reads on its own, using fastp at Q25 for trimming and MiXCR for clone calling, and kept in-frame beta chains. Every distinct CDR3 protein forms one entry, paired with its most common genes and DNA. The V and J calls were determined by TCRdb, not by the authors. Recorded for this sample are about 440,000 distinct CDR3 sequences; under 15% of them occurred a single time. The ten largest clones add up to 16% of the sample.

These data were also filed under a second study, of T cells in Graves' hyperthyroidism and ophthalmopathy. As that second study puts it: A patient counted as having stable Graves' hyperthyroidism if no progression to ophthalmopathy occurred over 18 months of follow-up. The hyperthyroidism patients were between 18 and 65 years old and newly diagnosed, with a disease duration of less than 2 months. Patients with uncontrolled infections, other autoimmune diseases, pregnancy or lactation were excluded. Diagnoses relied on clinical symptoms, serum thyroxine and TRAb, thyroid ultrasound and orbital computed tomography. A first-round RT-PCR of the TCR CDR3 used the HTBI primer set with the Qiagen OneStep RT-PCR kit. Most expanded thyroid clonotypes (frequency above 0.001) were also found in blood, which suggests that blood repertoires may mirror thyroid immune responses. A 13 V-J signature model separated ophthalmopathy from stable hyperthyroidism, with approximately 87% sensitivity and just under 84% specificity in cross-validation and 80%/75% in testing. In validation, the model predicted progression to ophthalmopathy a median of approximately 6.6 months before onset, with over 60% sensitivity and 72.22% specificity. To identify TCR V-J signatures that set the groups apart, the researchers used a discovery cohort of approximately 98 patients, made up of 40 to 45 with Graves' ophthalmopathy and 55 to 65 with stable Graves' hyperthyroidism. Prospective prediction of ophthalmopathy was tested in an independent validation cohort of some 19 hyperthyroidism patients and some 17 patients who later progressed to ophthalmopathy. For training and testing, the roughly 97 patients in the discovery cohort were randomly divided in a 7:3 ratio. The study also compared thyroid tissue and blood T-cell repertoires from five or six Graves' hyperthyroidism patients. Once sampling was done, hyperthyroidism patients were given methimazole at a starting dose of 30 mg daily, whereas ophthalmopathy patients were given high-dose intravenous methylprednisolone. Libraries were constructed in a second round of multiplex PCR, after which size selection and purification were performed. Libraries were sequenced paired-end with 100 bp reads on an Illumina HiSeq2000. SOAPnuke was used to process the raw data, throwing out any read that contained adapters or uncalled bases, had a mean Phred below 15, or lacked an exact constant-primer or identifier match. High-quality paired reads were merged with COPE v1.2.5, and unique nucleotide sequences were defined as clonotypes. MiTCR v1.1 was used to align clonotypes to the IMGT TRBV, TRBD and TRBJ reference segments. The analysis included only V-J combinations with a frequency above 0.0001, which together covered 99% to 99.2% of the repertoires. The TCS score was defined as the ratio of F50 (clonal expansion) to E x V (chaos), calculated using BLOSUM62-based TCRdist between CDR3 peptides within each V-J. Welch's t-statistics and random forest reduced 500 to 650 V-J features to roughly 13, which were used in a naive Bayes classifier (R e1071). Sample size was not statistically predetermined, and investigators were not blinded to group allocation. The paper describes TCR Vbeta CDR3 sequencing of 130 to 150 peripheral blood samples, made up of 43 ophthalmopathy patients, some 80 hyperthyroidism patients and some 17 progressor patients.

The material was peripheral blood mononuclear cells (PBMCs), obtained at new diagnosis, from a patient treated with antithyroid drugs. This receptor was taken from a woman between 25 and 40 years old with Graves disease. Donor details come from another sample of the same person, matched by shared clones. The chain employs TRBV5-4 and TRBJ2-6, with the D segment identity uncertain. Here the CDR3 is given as CASSFEIGSGANVLTF. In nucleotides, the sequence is TGTGCCAGCAGTTTCGAGATAGGTTCTGGGGCCAACGTCCTGACTTTC.